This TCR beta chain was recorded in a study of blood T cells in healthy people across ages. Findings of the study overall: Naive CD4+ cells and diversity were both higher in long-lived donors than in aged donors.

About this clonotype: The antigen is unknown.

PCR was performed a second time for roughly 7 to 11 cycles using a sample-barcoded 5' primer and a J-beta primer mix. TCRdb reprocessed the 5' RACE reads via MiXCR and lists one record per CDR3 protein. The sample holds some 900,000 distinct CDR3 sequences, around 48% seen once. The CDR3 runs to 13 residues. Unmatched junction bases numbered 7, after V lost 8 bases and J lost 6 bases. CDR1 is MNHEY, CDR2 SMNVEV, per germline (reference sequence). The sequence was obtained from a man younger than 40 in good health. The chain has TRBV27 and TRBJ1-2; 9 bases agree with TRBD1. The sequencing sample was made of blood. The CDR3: CASPGQGWHGYTF. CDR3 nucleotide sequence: TGTGCCAGCCCGGGACAGGGTTGGCATGGCTACACCTTC.